This T cell receptor (beta chain) was captured by sequencing in a study of vaccination and CD4 T cells after COVID-19. Study-wide background: Investigators drew the post-COVID samples a median around 93 days after diagnosis, with a range of 35 to 161.

Sequencing of cultured CD4+ T cell DNA used the Oncomine TCR Beta short-read assay. Cultured CD4+ T cells yielded the extracted genomic DNA. TCRdb re-called the PCR reads with MiXCR, one entry per CDR3 protein. The sample contains around 13,000 distinct CDR3 sequences, approximately 45% of which appear only once. The CDR3 totals 11 residues. Germline loops: CDR1 SNHLY, CDR2 FYNNEI. On this clonotype itself: Its antigen is unknown. The junction does not match germline at one end; this may be a read error.

Regarding treatment: roughly 10-day PBMC culture with coronavirus spike peptide pools or control peptides (ViraFEST assay). Expansion of antigen-specific T cells with peptide pools by ViraFEST preceded sequencing of TCRs. Cultures of PBMCs, two million per well, were set up with roughly 10 IU/ml IL-2 and 8 to 10 ug/ml peptide pools. The sample taken for sequencing was CD4+ T cells from blood, cultured in vitro. The TCR was taken from a human donor who had recovered from COVID-19. V usage is TRBV2 and J usage is TRBJ1-1; D ambiguous. The CDR3 DNA is TGTGCCAGCCGGGAGAACACCGAAGCTTTCTTT. This translates into CASRENTEAFF.